Presented here are 7 T cell receptor beta chains from one specimen sequenced in a study of shared clonotypes between healthy human individuals. Assay used: immunoSEQ multiplex PCR; TCRdb lists only in-frame clones, some missing. The data contain 1.6 million or so clones, approximately 97% of them singletons. The sample comprised naive CD4+ T cells sorted from blood. Subset: CD45RA+ positively selected. The source is a man in his thirties or forties in good health.

Notes on this clone: One end of the junction is discordant with germline, which a read error may explain. The chain links TRBV5-4 to TRBJ2-7; D possibly corresponds to TRBD2 (6 bases). CDR1 SGHNT and CDR2 YYREEE come from the germline V gene (reference sequence). The CDR3 consists of 16 residues. As DNA, the CDR3 is TGTGCCAGCAGCTTAGGTGGACTAAAAACCTCCAACGAGCAGTACTTC. Amino acids: CASSLGGLKTSNEQYF.

Here the CDR3 reads CASSQFGTGGTYEQYF. The CDR3 DNA follows: TGCGCCAGCAGCCAATTTGGGACAGGGGGCACCTACGAGCAGTACTTC. The genes are TRBV4-1 and TRBJ2-7; 12 bases agree with TRBD1. Losses at the gene ends were 2 bases for V and 2 bases for J; bases not matched to a gene: 4. Germline CDR1 reads MGHRA; CDR2 reads YSYEKL. CDR3 length: 16 residues.

The V and J genes are TRBV7-3 and TRBJ1-1, with unresolved D. V gave up 6 bases and J gave up 0 bases, with 11 bases separating them. This CDR3 is 14 amino acids long. CDR1 is SGHTA and CDR2 is FQGTGA in the germline V gene. This CDR3 is CASSRGRLNTEAFF. The CDR3 DNA reads as TGTGCCAGCAGTCGCGGACGGCTGAACACTGAAGCTTTCTTT.

The chain carries TRBV28 and TRBJ1-2; D not resolved. The CDR3 sequence is 13 residues long. Germline V gene lookup returns CDR1 MDHEN and CDR2 SYDVKM. Trimming pared 6 bases from V and 0 bases from J, leaving 8 bases between. CDR3 loop: CASSSTSNYGYTF. The CDR3 DNA reads as TGTGCCAGCAGCTCGACTTCTAACTATGGCTACACCTTC.

The J gene is TRBJ2-3, the V gene TRBV5-4; TRBD2 aligns across 11 bases. J was trimmed by 0 bases and V by 3 bases; bases with no gene match: 9. Germline V gene data show CDR1 as SGHNT and CDR2 as YYREEE (reference sequence). The CDR3 length is 18 residues. Here the CDR3 reads CASSSGLAEIPSTDTQYF. For the CDR3, the DNA is TGTGCCAGCAGCTCGGGACTAGCGGAGATTCCTAGCACAGATACGCAGTATTTT.

V usage is TRBV5-4 and J usage is TRBJ2-2; possibly TRBD2 for D (6 bases). Germline V gene sequence: CDR1 SGHNT, CDR2 YYREEE (reference sequence). The CDR3 runs 14 residues. V shed 6 bases and J shed 1 base, with 10 bases lying between them. The CDR3 sequence: CASMRRGNTGELFF. The CDR3 DNA reads TGTGCCAGCATGAGGCGGGGGAACACCGGGGAGCTGTTTTTT.

V is TRBV10-1 and J is TRBJ2-7, with D uncertain. This CDR3 is built from 14 residues. V shed 2 bases and J shed 4 bases, with 12 bases lying between them. Germline CDR1 is WNHNN and CDR2 is SYGVQD (reference sequence). CDR3 residues: CASSERWCWYEQYF. DNA of the CDR3: TGCGCCAGCAGTGAGCGTTGGTGCTGGTACGAGCAGTACTTC.